Each of the 15 T cell receptor beta chains below was sequenced from the same sample in a study of neurological immune-mediated disorders. Each CDR3 protein is one row after TCRdb ran MiXCR on the 5' RACE reads. The sample has fewer than 80,000 distinct CDR3 sequences, around 5.5% seen once. The sample comprised PBMCs. Every receptor here comes from a young woman with multiple sclerosis.

The table lists this clonotype with many counts. This chain joins TRBV7-2 and TRBJ1-2, with a weak D call TRBD1 (6 bases). The germline gives CDR1 SGHTA, CDR2 FQGNSA. The CDR3 runs to 15 residues. Trimming left V 5 bases short and J 4 bases short, with 17 bases between. Here the CDR3 DNA reads TGTGCCAGCAGCCCTAGTGTGGACAGAAGCTATGGCTACACCTTC. It yields the protein CASSPSVDRSYGYTF.

This clonotype was seen repeatedly, ten times or more. This chain uses TRBV28 with TRBJ2-7, with 10 bases aligning to TRBD1. Germline V lookup: CDR1 MDHEN, CDR2 SYDVKM. V lost 6 bases, J lost 6 bases, and 11 bases stayed unmatched. The CDR3 loop spans 15 amino acids. Here the CDR3 DNA reads TGTGCCAGCAGCCCAGGGGGGACAGGGGATACCGAGCAGTACTTC. Protein product: CASSPGGTGDTEQYF.

This clonotype was found many times. The chain combines TRBV5-1 with TRBJ2-3; D not certain. Germline loops: CDR1 SGHRS, CDR2 YFSETQ. V lost 0 bases and J lost 4, with 9 bases in between. This CDR3 is built from 14 residues. CDR3 sequence: CASSLAGGADTQYF. CDR3 DNA: TGCGCCAGCAGCTTGGCCGGCGGCGCAGATACGCAGTATTTT. The complete variable domain, with remaining parts taken from reference TRBV5-1 and TRBJ2-3, reads KAGVTQTPRYLIKTRGQQVTLSCSPISGHRSVSWYQQTPGQGLQFLFEYFSETQRNKGNFPGRFSGRQFSNSRSEMNVSTLELGDSALYLCASSLAGGADTQYFGPGTRLTVL.

This clonotype was detected ten times or more. The chain has TRBV20-1 and TRBJ1-6; D is unclear. Trimming removed 1 base from V and 3 bases from J, with 10 bases in between. Germline V gene sequence: CDR1 DFQATT, CDR2 SNEGSKA (reference sequence). This CDR3 comprises 15 residues. In nucleotides, the CDR3 is TGCAGTGCTAGAGTGGAGTCCTTCTATAATTCACCCCTCCACTTT. Translating gives CSARVESFYNSPLHF.

This clonotype was seen many times. The rearrangement joins TRBV4-1 to TRBJ2-5, with D perhaps matching TRBD2 (6 bases). This CDR3 spans 15 amino acids. Germline V gene lookup returns CDR1 MGHRA and CDR2 YSYEKL. V was clipped by 5 bases and J by 4 bases, with 17 bases between them. The CDR3: CASSEVASVRETQYF. The CDR3 DNA reads as TGCGCCAGCAGCGAGGTGGCTAGCGTTCGAGAGACCCAGTACTTC.

The chain has TRBV7-2 and TRBJ2-3; the D gene is possibly TRBD2 (6 bases). CDR1 and CDR2 (germline): SGHTA, FQGNSA. CDR3 size: 15 residues. The V end was cut by 6 bases, the J end by 1 base, with 14 bases between. The CDR3 region is CASSRPGVGTDTQYF. CDR3 coding DNA: TGTGCCAGCAGTAGACCGGGGGTGGGCACAGATACGCAGTATTTT.

This clonotype was found many times. A junction boundary mismatches the germline segment, possibly from a read error. The rearrangement links TRBV20-1 to TRBJ1-5; D unclear. Looked up from germline, CDR1 is DFQATT and CDR2 is SNEGSKA (reference sequence). The CDR3 has 14 amino acids. The CDR3 sequence is CSASPHFSNQPQNF. CDR3 bases: TGCAGTGCTTCTCCACACTTTAGCAATCAGCCCCAGAATTTT.

This clonotype has more than one count but fewer than ten. The chain couples TRBV28 to TRBJ1-5; tentative D call: TRBD1 (5 bases). The CDR3 length is 13 residues. Per germline, CDR1 MDHEN and CDR2 SYDVKM. V shed 6 bases and J shed 4 bases, with 10 bases lying between them. CDR3 region: CASRRDGNQPQHF. CDR3 sequence (DNA): TGTGCCAGCAGACGGGACGGGAATCAGCCCCAGCATTTT.

Points on this clonotype: This may come from a read error, since a much larger clone is one base off. This chain joins TRBV7-9 and TRBJ1-2; perhaps TRBD1 as D (6 bases). This CDR3 comprises 13 residues. Germline V lookup: CDR1 SEHNR, CDR2 FQNEAQ (reference sequence). The V end lost 5 bases, the J end lost 3 bases, and 10 bases lay between the germline ends. The CDR3 DNA sequence: TGTGCCAGCAGCACCTCAGGGGACTATGGCTACACCTTC. It specifies CASSTSGDYGYTF.

This clonotype was seen repeatedly, ten times or more. This chain links TRBV10-3 with TRBJ1-2; no clear D. CDR3 size: 15 residues. CDR1 is ENHRY, CDR2 SYGVKD, per germline. Trimming took off 2 bases at V and 3 bases at J, with 13 bases between the two ends. The CDR3 spells CAISEVVGRYYGYTF. CDR3 nucleotides: TGTGCCATCAGTGAGGTGGTAGGGAGGTACTATGGCTACACCTTC.

This clonotype was detected many times. This chain links TRBV5-1 with TRBJ2-5; TRBD1 matches at 7 bases. Trimming cost V 0 bases and J 4 bases; bases outside gene matches: 3. The CDR3 is 14 residues long. Germline V gene data show CDR1 as SGHRS and CDR2 as YFSETQ. CDR3 protein: CASSLGDRGETQYF. DNA for the CDR3: TGCGCCAGCAGCTTGGGGGACAGAGGAGAGACCCAGTACTTC.

This clonotype was found a few times. The chain joins TRBV7-9 to TRBJ1-1; D remains ambiguous. Germline CDR1 and CDR2: SEHNR and FQNEAQ (reference sequence). The CDR3 totals 15 residues. The V gene lost 5 bases and the J gene lost 2 bases, with 15 bases spanning the gap. CDR3 region: CASSLVGGLNTEAFF. For the CDR3, the DNA is TGTGCCAGCAGCCTAGTTGGAGGGCTAAACACTGAAGCTTTCTTT. Looking up the rest from reference TRBV7-9 and TRBJ1-1 gives the full variable domain: DTGVSQNPRHKITKRGQNVTFRCDPISEHNRLYWYRQTLGQGPEFLTYFQNEAQLEKSRLLSDRFSAERPKGSFSTLEIQRTEQGDSAMYLCASSLVGGLNTEAFFGQGTRLTVV.

This clonotype was picked up many times. This rearrangement joins TRBV20-1 to TRBJ2-7; D is uncertain. Germline V gene data show CDR1 as DFQATT and CDR2 as SNEGSKA (reference sequence). V was shortened by 6 bases and J by 3 bases, with 15 bases between the two germline ends. The CDR3 totals 13 residues. As DNA, the CDR3 is TGCAGTGCCCCTGGGTCAGGACGCTACGAGCAGTACTTC. Translation gives CSAPGSGRYEQYF.

This clonotype was counted only a few times. Possible read error: a much larger clone is one base away. The chain links TRBV24-1 to TRBJ2-5, with D unresolved. The germline V gene encodes CDR1 KGHDR and CDR2 SFDVKD. The CDR3 runs 13 residues. Trimming took 0 bases from V and 7 from J, leaving 8 bases between them. Here the CDR3 reads CATSDLKGPTQYF. The CDR3 DNA sequence: TGTGCCACCAGTGATTTGAAGGGTCCGACCCAGTACTTC.

The chain has TRBV7-6 and TRBJ1-5; D is perhaps TRBD1 (6 bases). Trimming removed 3 bases at V and 4 bases at J, with 13 bases between. Germline V gene data show CDR1 as SGHVS and CDR2 as FNYEAQ. The CDR3 has 15 residues. The CDR3 bases are TGTGCCAGCAGCTTCCGGGACAATCTGAATCAGCCCCAGCATTTT. As protein: CASSFRDNLNQPQHF.